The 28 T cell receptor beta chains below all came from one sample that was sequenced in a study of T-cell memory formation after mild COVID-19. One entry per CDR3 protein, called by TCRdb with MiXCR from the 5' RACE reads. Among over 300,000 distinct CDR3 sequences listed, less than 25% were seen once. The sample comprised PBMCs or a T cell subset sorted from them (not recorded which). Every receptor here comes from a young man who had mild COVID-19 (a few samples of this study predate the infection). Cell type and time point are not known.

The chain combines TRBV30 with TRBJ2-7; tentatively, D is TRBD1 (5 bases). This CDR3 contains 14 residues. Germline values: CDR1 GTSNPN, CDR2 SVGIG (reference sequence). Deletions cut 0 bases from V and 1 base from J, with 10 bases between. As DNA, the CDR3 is TGTGCCTGGAGTGTTGGGCAGGGTTCCTACGAGCAGTACTTC. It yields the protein CAWSVGQGSYEQYF.

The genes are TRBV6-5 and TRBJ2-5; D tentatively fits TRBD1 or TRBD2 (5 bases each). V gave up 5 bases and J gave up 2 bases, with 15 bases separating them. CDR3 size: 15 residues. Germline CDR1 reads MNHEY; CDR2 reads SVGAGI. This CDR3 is CASSIDSGTQETQYF. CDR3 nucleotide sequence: TGTGCCAGCAGTATCGACTCCGGGACGCAAGAGACCCAGTACTTC.

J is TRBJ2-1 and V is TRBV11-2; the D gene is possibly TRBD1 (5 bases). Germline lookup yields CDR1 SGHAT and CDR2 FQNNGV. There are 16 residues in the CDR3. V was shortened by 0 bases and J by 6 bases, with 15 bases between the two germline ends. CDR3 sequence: CASSLEVRRAINEQFF. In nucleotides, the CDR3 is TGTGCCAGCAGCTTAGAGGTTCGCAGGGCAATCAATGAGCAGTTCTTC.

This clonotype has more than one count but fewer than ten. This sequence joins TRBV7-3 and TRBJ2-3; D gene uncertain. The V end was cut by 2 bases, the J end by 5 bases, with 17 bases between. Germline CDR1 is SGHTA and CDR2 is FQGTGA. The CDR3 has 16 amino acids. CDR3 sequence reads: CASSLHLTGRLDTQYF. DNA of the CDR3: TGTGCCAGCAGCTTACACCTAACCGGGCGTTTAGATACGCAGTATTTT.

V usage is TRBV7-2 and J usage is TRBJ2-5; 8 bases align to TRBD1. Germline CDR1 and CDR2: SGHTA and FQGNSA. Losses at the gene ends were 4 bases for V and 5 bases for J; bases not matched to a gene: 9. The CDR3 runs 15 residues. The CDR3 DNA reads TGTGCCAGCAGCTCCAGGACAGGGACGTACGAGACCCAGTACTTC. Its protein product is CASSSRTGTYETQYF.

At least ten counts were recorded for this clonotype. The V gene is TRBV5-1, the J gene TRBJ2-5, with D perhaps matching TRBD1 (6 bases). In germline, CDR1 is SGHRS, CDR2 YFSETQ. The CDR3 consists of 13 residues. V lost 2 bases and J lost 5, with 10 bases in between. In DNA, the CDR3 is TGCGCCAGCAGCTTAGGGGGATCGGAGACCCAGTACTTC. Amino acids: CASSLGGSETQYF.

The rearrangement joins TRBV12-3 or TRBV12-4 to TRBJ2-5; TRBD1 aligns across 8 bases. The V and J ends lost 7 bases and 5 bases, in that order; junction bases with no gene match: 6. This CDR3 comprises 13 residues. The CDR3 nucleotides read TGTGCCAGCACTGACAGGGGAGAGGAGACCCAGTACTTC. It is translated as CASTDRGEETQYF.

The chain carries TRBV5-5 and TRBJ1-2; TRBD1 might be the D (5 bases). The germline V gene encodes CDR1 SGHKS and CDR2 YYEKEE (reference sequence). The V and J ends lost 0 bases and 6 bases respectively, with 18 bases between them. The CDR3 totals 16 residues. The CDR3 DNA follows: TGTGCCAGCAGCTTGGTTGTTGGAGGGGCGCTGAATGGCTACACCTTC. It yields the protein CASSLVVGGALNGYTF.

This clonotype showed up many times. The CDR3 DNA follows: TGTGCCAGCAGCTTCGGGGGAGTCACTGAAGCTTTCTTT. Translating gives CASSFGGVTEAFF. The rearrangement joins TRBV7-2 to TRBJ1-1; D is possibly TRBD1 (5 bases). CDR3 size: 13 residues. V lost 3 bases, J lost 4 bases, and 9 bases lay in between. The germline CDR1 and CDR2 sequences are SGHTA and FQGNSA.

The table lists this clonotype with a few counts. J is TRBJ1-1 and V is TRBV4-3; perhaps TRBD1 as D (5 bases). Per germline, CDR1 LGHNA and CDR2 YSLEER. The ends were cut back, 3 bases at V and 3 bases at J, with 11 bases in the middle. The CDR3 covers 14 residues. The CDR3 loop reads CASSHPGNYTEAFF. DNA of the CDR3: TGCGCCAGCAGCCATCCAGGGAACTACACTGAAGCTTTCTTT.

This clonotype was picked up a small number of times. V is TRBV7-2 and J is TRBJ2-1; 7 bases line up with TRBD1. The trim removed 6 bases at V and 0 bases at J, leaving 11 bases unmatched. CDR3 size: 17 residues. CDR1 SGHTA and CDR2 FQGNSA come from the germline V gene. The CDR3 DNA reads TGTGCCAGCAGTCTTTCTCCGGGACAGAGCTCCTACAATGAGCAGTTCTTC. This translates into CASSLSPGQSSYNEQFF.

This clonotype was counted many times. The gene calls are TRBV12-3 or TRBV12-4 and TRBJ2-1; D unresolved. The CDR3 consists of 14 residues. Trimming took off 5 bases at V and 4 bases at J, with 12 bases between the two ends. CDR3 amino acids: CASSPDGRYNEQFF. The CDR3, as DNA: TGTGCCAGCAGTCCGGACGGGCGATACAATGAGCAGTTCTTC.

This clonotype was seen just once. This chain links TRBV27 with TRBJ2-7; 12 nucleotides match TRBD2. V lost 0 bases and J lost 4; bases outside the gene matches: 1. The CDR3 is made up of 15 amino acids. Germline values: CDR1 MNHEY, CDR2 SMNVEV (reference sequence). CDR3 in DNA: TGTGCCAGCAGTTTATCGACTAGCGGGGGATACGAGCAGTACTTC. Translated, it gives CASSLSTSGGYEQYF.

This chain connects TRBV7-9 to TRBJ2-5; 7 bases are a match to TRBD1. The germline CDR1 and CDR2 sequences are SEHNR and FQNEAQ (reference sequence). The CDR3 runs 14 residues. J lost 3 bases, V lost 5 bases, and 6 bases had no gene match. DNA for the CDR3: TGTGCCAGCAGCCACACCGGGACAGAAGAGACCCAGTACTTC. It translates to CASSHTGTEETQYF. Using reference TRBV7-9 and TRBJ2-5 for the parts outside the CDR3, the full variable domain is DTGVSQNPRHKITKRGQNVTFRCDPISEHNRLYWYRQTLGQGPEFLTYFQNEAQLEKSRLLSDRFSAERPKGSFSTLEIQRTEQGDSAMYLCASSHTGTEETQYFGPGTRLLVL.

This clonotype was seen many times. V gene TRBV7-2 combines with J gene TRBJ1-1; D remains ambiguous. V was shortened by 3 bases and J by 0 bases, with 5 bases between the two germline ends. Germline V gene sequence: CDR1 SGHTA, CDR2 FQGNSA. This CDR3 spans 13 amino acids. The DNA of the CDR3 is TGTGCCAGCAGCTTTCAGGTGAACACTGAAGCTTTCTTT. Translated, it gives CASSFQVNTEAFF.

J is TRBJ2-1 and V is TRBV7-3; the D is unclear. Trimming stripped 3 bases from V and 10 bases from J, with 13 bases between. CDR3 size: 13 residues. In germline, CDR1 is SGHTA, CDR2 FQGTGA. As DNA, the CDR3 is TGTGCCAGCAGCTTGACCATTATTGCGGAGCAGTTCTTC. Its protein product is CASSLTIIAEQFF.

CDR3 sequence (DNA): TGCGCCAGCAGCCAACCGGGACTAGCGGGAGATACGCAGTATTTT. This translates into CASSQPGLAGDTQYF. The chain links TRBV4-3 to TRBJ2-3, with 12 nucleotides matching TRBD2. The CDR3 length is 15 residues. Per the germline V gene, CDR1 is LGHNA and CDR2 is YSLEER. V shed 2 bases and J 5 bases; nucleotides not matched to a gene: 2.

CDR3 DNA: TGCGCCAGCAGCCGGTGGGGGGGTAATCAGCCCCAGCATTTT. This sequence encodes CASSRWGGNQPQHF. J is TRBJ1-5 and V is TRBV5-1, with D possibly TRBD1 on 5 matching bases. The CDR3 contains 14 residues. Trimming took 4 bases from V and 4 from J, leaving 12 bases between them. Per the germline V gene, CDR1 is SGHRS and CDR2 is YFSETQ. Full variable domain (remainder filled in from reference TRBV5-1 and TRBJ1-5): KAGVTQTPRYLIKTRGQQVTLSCSPISGHRSVSWYQQTPGQGLQFLFEYFSETQRNKGNFPGRFSGRQFSNSRSEMNVSTLELGDSALYLCASSRWGGNQPQHFGDGTRLSIL.

The CDR3 nucleotides are TGTGCCAGCAGGAAAGTCAATGAGCAGTTCTTC. Its protein is CASRKVNEQFF. The J gene is TRBJ2-1, the V gene TRBV12-3 or TRBV12-4; D gene unclear. The CDR3 loop spans 11 amino acids. Trimming pared 6 bases from V and 6 bases from J, leaving 6 bases between.

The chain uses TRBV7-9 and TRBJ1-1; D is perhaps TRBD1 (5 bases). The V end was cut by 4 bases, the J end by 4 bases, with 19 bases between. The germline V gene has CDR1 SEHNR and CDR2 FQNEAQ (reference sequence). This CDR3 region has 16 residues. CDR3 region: CASSSKLALGGTEAFF. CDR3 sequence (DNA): TGTGCCAGCAGCTCGAAACTGGCGCTTGGGGGCACTGAAGCTTTCTTT. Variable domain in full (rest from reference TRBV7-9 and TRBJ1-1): DTGVSQNPRHKITKRGQNVTFRCDPISEHNRLYWYRQTLGQGPEFLTYFQNEAQLEKSRLLSDRFSAERPKGSFSTLEIQRTEQGDSAMYLCASSSKLALGGTEAFFGQGTRLTVV.

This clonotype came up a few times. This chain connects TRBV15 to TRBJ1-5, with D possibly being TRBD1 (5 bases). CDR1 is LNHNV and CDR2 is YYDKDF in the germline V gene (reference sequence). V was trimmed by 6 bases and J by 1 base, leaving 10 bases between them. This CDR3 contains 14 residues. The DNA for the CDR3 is TGTGCCACCAGATTGGGGCAGAGCAATCAGCCCCAGCATTTT. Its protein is CATRLGQSNQPQHF.

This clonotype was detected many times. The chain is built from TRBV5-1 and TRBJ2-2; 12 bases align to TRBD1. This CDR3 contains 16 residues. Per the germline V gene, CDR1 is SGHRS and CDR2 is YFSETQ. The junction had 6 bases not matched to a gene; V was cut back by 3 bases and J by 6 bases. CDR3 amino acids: CASSYGTGGTAGELFF. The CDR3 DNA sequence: TGCGCCAGCAGCTACGGGACAGGGGGCACGGCCGGGGAGCTGTTTTTT.

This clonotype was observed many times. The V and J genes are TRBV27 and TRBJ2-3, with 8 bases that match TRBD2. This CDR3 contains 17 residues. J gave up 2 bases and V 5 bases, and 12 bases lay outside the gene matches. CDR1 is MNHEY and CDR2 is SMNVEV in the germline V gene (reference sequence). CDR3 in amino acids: CASSPVGGGGPTDTQYF. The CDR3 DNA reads TGTGCCAGCAGTCCCGTCGGGGGGGGCGGGCCCACAGATACGCAGTATTTT.

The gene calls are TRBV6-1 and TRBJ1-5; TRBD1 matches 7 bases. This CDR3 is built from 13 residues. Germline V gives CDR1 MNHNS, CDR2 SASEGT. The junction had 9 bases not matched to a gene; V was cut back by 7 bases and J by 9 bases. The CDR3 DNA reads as TGTGCCAGCACCCAGGACAGGATGAGGCCCCAGCATTTT. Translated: CASTQDRMRPQHF.

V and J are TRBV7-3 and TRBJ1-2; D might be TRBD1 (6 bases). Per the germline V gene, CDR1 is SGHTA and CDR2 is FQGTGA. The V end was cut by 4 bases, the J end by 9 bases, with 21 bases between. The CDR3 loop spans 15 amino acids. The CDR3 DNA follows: TGTGCCAGCAGCTCCAGTTCGGGACAAGCCTCTTGCTACACCTTC. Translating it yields CASSSSSGQASCYTF.

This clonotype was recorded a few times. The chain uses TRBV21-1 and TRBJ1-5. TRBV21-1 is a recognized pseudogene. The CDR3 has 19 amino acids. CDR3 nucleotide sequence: TGTGCCAGCAGCAACACGAGAGACGCCGACGGACCCGGCAATCAGCCCCAGCATTTT. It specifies CASSNTRDADGPGNQPQHF.

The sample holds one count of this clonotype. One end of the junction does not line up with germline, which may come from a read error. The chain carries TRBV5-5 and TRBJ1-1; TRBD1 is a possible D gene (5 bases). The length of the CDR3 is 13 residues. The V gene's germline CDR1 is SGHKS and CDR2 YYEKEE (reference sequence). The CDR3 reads CASGPGYNTEALF. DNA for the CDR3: TGTGCCAGCGGGCCAGGGTATAACACTGAAGCTTTATTT.

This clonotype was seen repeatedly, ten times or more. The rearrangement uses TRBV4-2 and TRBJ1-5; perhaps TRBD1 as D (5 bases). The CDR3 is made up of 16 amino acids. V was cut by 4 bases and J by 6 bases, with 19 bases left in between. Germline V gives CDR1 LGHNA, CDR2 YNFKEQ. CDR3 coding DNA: TGTGCCAGCAGCCTGGCTTTCCAGGGATCAGGTCAGCCCCAGCATTTT. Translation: CASSLAFQGSGQPQHF.